A single sample is the source of the 24 T cell receptor beta chains below, sequenced in a study of T-cell reconstitution after alpha-beta-depleted transplantation in children. TCRbeta library preparation incorporated unique molecular identifiers. TCRdb re-analysed the PCR reads in MiXCR, keeping a single row per CDR3 protein. The table lists about 47,000 distinct CDR3 sequences, roughly 52% of them singletons. The material was peripheral blood, obtained before TCRalphabeta/CD19-depleted stem cell transplant. All receptors come from a boy in the first two years of life with SCID, due to receive a stem cell transplant.

The V and J genes are TRBV12-3 or TRBV12-4 and TRBJ1-1; D gene uncertain. V was trimmed by 2 bases and J by 1 base, leaving 5 bases between them. The CDR3 sequence is 13 residues long. CDR3 amino acids: CASSLTENTEAFF. The CDR3 bases are TGTGCCAGCAGTTTAACGGAGAACACTGAAGCTTTCTTT.

This clonotype was picked up many times. This sequence joins TRBV7-2 and TRBJ2-1; unclear D gene. Per germline, CDR1 SGHTA and CDR2 FQGNSA. This CDR3 spans 14 amino acids. Trimming shortened V by 5 bases and J by 0 bases, and 8 bases separated the two germline ends. The CDR3 reads CASSLDGSYNEQFF. The CDR3 DNA reads TGTGCCAGCAGCCTAGATGGCTCCTACAATGAGCAGTTCTTC. The complete variable domain, with remaining parts taken from reference TRBV7-2 and TRBJ2-1, reads GAGVSQSPSNKVTEKGKDVELRCDPISGHTALYWYRQSLGQGLEFLIYFQGNSAPDKSGLPSDRFSAERTGGSVSTLTIQRTQQEDSAVYLCASSLDGSYNEQFFGPGTRLTVL.

V gene TRBV5-1 combines with J gene TRBJ2-2, with 9 positions matching TRBD2. Germline V gene data show CDR1 as SGHRS and CDR2 as YFSETQ. CDR3 length: 14 residues. V shed 7 bases and J 4 bases; nucleotides not matched to a gene: 5. The DNA of the CDR3 is TGCGCCAGCTGCGCGGGGGGGCCCACCGGGGAGCTGTTTTTT. This codes for CASCAGGPTGELFF.

The rearrangement links TRBV6-5 to TRBJ2-3; 8 bases match TRBD2. The CDR3 runs 16 residues. CDR1 and CDR2 (germline): MNHEY, SVGAGI. J gave up 1 base and V 2 bases, and 5 bases lay outside the gene matches. The CDR3 nucleotides are TGTGCCAGCAGTTACGGAGCGGGAGTAGGCACAGATACGCAGTATTTT. This translates into CASSYGAGVGTDTQYF.

This clonotype was observed a handful of times. The J gene is TRBJ1-5, the V gene TRBV5-1; D is perhaps TRBD1 (5 bases). V dropped 1 base and J dropped 3 bases, with 11 bases sitting between them. The CDR3 loop spans 15 amino acids. Germline CDR1 SGHRS, CDR2 YFSETQ. As DNA, the CDR3 is TGCGCCAGCAGCTTGAGCCAGGGCCCCAATCAGCCCCAGCATTTT. This codes for CASSLSQGPNQPQHF.

By its share, this clonotype is medium-sized. This chain joins TRBV18 and TRBJ1-1; 7 nucleotides align to TRBD1. The CDR3 covers 14 residues. Trimming at V came to 7 bases and at J to 5 bases, leaving 10 bases not matched to a gene. CDR1 and CDR2 (germline): KGHSH, LQKENI. CDR3 region: CASLPDRTGTEAFF. For the CDR3, the DNA is TGTGCCAGCTTGCCGGACAGGACGGGGACTGAAGCTTTCTTT.

The chain recombines TRBV6-2 or TRBV6-3 with TRBJ1-2; D uncertain. V gave up 3 bases and J gave up 4 bases, with 12 bases separating them. In germline, CDR1 is MNHEY, CDR2 SVGEGT. This CDR3 comprises 14 residues. The CDR3 loop reads CASSYRQESYGYTF. The CDR3 DNA reads TGTGCCAGCAGTTATCGGCAGGAATCCTATGGCTACACCTTC.

This sequence joins TRBV7-9 and TRBJ2-2; D is undetermined. The CDR3 is made up of 16 amino acids. Trimming removed 0 bases from V and 0 bases from J, with 8 bases in between. CDR1 SEHNR and CDR2 FQNEAQ come from the germline V gene (reference sequence). Here the CDR3 reads CASSLAAIANTGELFF. The CDR3 nucleotides read TGTGCCAGCAGCTTAGCGGCAATAGCGAACACCGGGGAGCTGTTTTTT.

V and J are TRBV28 and TRBJ1-6, with 8 bases fitting TRBD1. Looked up from germline, CDR1 is MDHEN and CDR2 is SYDVKM. The CDR3 length is 15 residues. V dropped 4 bases and J dropped 11; count of bases not matched to a gene: 10. In DNA, the CDR3 is TGTGCCAGCAGTTCCCGGGACAGGCTGCCGGCACCCCTCCACTTT. It is translated as CASSSRDRLPAPLHF.

This clonotype was seen at least ten times. This chain uses TRBV10-2 with TRBJ2-3, with D possibly TRBD2 on 6 matching bases. V lost 2 bases and J 6 bases, leaving 12 bases between the germline ends. CDR1 is WSHSY and CDR2 is SAAADI in the germline V gene. This CDR3 has 14 residues. CDR3 sequence reads: CASSELATRDTQYF. CDR3 nucleotides: TGCGCCAGCAGTGAGCTAGCGACGCGGGATACGCAGTATTTT.

In this sample, this clonotype turned up many times. The chain employs TRBV20-1 and TRBJ2-1, with 10 bases aligning to TRBD2. V lost 2 bases to trimming and J lost 10 bases; unmatched junction nucleotides: 11. This CDR3 contains 15 residues. Germline V gene data show CDR1 as DFQATT and CDR2 as SNEGSKA (reference sequence). The CDR3 DNA is TGCAGTGCTAGAAACAGCGGGGGGGAAATCGGGGAGCAGTTCTTC. This encodes CSARNSGGEIGEQFF.

V gene TRBV5-1 combines with J gene TRBJ1-2, with TRBD1 matching over 8 bases. The CDR3 consists of 14 residues. In germline, CDR1 is SGHRS, CDR2 YFSETQ. Trimming took 2 bases from V and 2 from J; bases not matched to a gene: 2. Written as DNA, the CDR3 is TGCGCCAGCAGCTTCGGACAGGGAAACTATGGCTACACCTTC. This encodes CASSFGQGNYGYTF. Complete variable domain (other parts from reference TRBV5-1 and TRBJ1-2): KAGVTQTPRYLIKTRGQQVTLSCSPISGHRSVSWYQQTPGQGLQFLFEYFSETQRNKGNFPGRFSGRQFSNSRSEMNVSTLELGDSALYLCASSFGQGNYGYTFGSGTRLTVV.

V usage is TRBV3-1 and J usage is TRBJ2-3; D may be TRBD1 (5 bases). Germline V gene lookup returns CDR1 LGHDT and CDR2 YNNKEL (reference sequence). CDR3 length equals 15 residues. Trimming pared 1 base from V and 1 base from J, leaving 9 bases between. DNA for the CDR3: TGTGCCAGCAGCCAAGTCGCAGGGCGCACAGATACGCAGTATTTT. Translating gives CASSQVAGRTDTQYF.

CDR3 in amino acids: CASSLAWVETQYF. The CDR3 DNA sequence: TGTGCCAGCAGCTTAGCATGGGTAGAGACCCAGTACTTC. The V gene is TRBV7-2, the J gene TRBJ2-5; D is uncertain. There are 13 residues in the CDR3. Germline CDR1 is SGHTA and CDR2 is FQGNSA. Trimming shortened V by 0 bases and J by 4 bases, and 6 bases separated the two germline ends.

The chain has TRBV20-1 and TRBJ2-7; weak D call: TRBD1 (7 bases). This CDR3 comprises 15 residues. CDR1 and CDR2 (germline): DFQATT, SNEGSKA (reference sequence). V lost 5 bases and J 3 bases, leaving 20 bases between the germline ends. CDR3 DNA: TGCAGTGCTGGGGGGCCGGGACAGAAGAGCTACGAGCAGTACTTC. Translating it yields CSAGGPGQKSYEQYF.

Many counts were recorded for this clonotype. In nucleotides, the CDR3 is TGTGCCAGCAGCTTCGGGACAGGGCCCTACGAGCAGTACTTC. This translates into CASSFGTGPYEQYF. The chain couples TRBV5-4 to TRBJ2-7; TRBD1 matches 9 bases. Germline V CDR1 and CDR2: SGHNT, YYREEE (reference sequence). Trimming cost V 2 bases and J 2 bases; bases outside gene matches: 2. The CDR3 is 14 amino acids.

This clonotype showed up just once. The chain is built from TRBV11-2 and TRBJ2-5; weak D call: TRBD1 (5 bases). Germline V gene data show CDR1 as SGHAT and CDR2 as FQNNGV. With 3 bases removed from V and 4 bases from J, the gap between germline ends came to 18 bases. This CDR3 comprises 16 residues. The CDR3 DNA follows: TGTGCCAGCAGCTTCCAGGGCGGCCGCGCCCGAGAGACCCAGTACTTC. Translation: CASSFQGGRARETQYF.

The chain recombines TRBV28 with TRBJ1-4; 9 positions agree with TRBD1. With V trimmed by 5 bases and J by 8 bases, 12 bases remained unmatched. The CDR3 totals 16 residues. CDR1 is MDHEN, CDR2 SYDVKM, per germline. CDR3 loop: CASSAPLQGAGEKLFF. CDR3 nucleotides: TGTGCCAGCAGTGCCCCCCTACAGGGGGCGGGGGAAAAACTGTTTTTT.

This clonotype was observed a few times. The CDR3 DNA follows: TGCGCCAGCAGCCAATTGGGCGCGGTCCAAGAGACCCAGTACTTC. Protein sequence: CASSQLGAVQETQYF. The rearrangement joins TRBV4-1 to TRBJ2-5; D is unresolved. In germline, CDR1 is MGHRA, CDR2 YSYEKL. The CDR3 is made up of 15 amino acids. V dropped 2 bases and J dropped 1 base, with 11 bases sitting between them.

The V gene is TRBV29-1, the J gene TRBJ1-1; tentative D call: TRBD1 (5 bases). CDR3 length: 16 residues. With 5 bases removed from V and 1 base from J, the gap between germline ends came to 20 bases. Germline CDR1 and CDR2: SQVTM and ANQGSEA. CDR3: CSVQYQGRRENTEAFF. The CDR3 region has the DNA TGCAGCGTTCAATATCAGGGTAGGCGCGAGAACACTGAAGCTTTCTTT.

This clonotype has more than one count but fewer than ten. The chain employs TRBV20-1 and TRBJ1-5; 8 bases line up with TRBD1. The CDR3 runs 13 residues. Germline V CDR1 and CDR2: DFQATT, SNEGSKA (reference sequence). V lost 2 bases to trimming and J lost 7 bases; unmatched junction nucleotides: 4. The CDR3 loop is CSARQGAGQPQHF. DNA of the CDR3: TGCAGTGCTAGACAGGGGGCCGGGCAGCCCCAGCATTTT.

The J gene is TRBJ1-5, the V gene TRBV10-2, with D possibly matching TRBD1 (6 bases). Germline V gene sequence: CDR1 WSHSY, CDR2 SAAADI. V lost 6 bases, J lost 4 bases, and 13 bases lay in between. The CDR3 spans 14 residues. CDR3 loop: CASSEGDGNQPQHF. The CDR3 DNA is TGCGCCAGCAGCGAGGGGGACGGAAATCAGCCCCAGCATTTT.

V is TRBV4-1 and J is TRBJ2-5, with D uncertain. This CDR3 has 16 residues. The ends were cut back, 4 bases at V and 5 bases at J, with 20 bases in the middle. Germline values: CDR1 MGHRA, CDR2 YSYEKL. In nucleotides, the CDR3 is TGCGCCAGCAGCCCAGCTCCTAGTTATGGAAGTGAGACCCAGTACTTC. This gives the protein CASSPAPSYGSETQYF.

The chain couples TRBV3-1 to TRBJ1-1; D ambiguous. CDR3 length equals 14 residues. Germline loops: CDR1 LGHDT, CDR2 YNNKEL (reference sequence). The V end was cut by 1 base, the J end by 2 bases, with 8 bases between. In DNA, the CDR3 is TGTGCCAGCAGCCAAGGTCCCGTAAACACTGAAGCTTTCTTT. Amino acid sequence: CASSQGPVNTEAFF.